Included here is one T cell receptor (beta chain) sequence, with context. These data originate in a study of blood T cell repertoires in COVID-19. Across the study: Collection of acute and convalescent COVID-19 samples took place in the United States, Italy and Spain.

Clones were sequenced by immunoSEQ multiplex PCR, and TCRdb holds only the in-frame ones, with some missing. Counted here are roughly 200,000 clones, around 90% occurring once; the ten biggest clones make up approximately 2.4%. Trimming cost V 3 bases and J 0 bases, with 12 bases left between them. Germline V CDR1 and CDR2: MNHEY, SMNVEV (reference sequence). The CDR3 contains 16 residues. Ages ranged from about 18 to 89 years, with residence in some 25 US areas. Two negative PCRs, clearance, or symptom resolution were required of recovered Cohort 3 donors. The J gene is TRBJ2-1, the V gene TRBV27, with TRBD2 as a possible D gene (6 bases). Sample: PBMCs or T cells enriched from blood (not recorded which). The receptor comes from a woman in her 30s who had recovered from COVID-19. CDR3 bases: TGTGCCAGCAGTTTCATCCAGGGAGGCTCCTACAATGAGCAGTTCTTC. This sequence encodes CASSFIQGGSYNEQFF.